This is a list of T cell receptor beta chains from one sample in a study of human T cells and chemical hapten exposure. TCRdb re-derived calls from the RACE reads in MiXCR, one entry per CDR3 protein. The sample has under 200,000 distinct CDR3 sequences, around 30% seen once. The source material was whole blood, sampled in connection with sensitization to the hapten diphenylcyclopropenone (DPC). These receptors all stem from a woman younger than 45 with alopecia areata. Some clones in this sample may be carry-over from other donors' samples. Each CDR3 is given with its conserved first and last residue. The order of the fields is clone size, J gene, D gene, V gene, CDR3 DNA, CDR3 protein. A D gene is named only where the DNA matches it firmly. Only part of the rows carry a size: once, few, many, or a class if the clone is expanded.

>.|TRBJ2-2|TRBD1|TRBV5-4
TGTGCCAGCAGCCCCGGAACAGGGGATCGGGCCGGGGAGCTGTTTTTT
CASSPGTGDRAGELFF
>.|TRBJ2-3|.|TRBV5-1
TGCGCCAGCAGCCACGGCGTTGTCCGTCACACAGATACGCAGTATTTT
CASSHGVVRHTDTQYF
>few|TRBJ2-3|.|TRBV10-3
TGTGCCATCAGTGAGTCTATGGCTAGCAGAACTAGCACAGATACGCAGTATTTT
CAISESMASRTSTDTQYF
>.|TRBJ2-5|.|TRBV29-1
TGCAGCGTTTCCGGTAGTGTCCAAGAGACCCAGTACTTC
CSVSGSVQETQYF
>few|TRBJ1-2|.|TRBV24-1
TGTGCCACCAGTGGAGATTCTAACTATGGCTACACCTTC
CATSGDSNYGYTF
>.|TRBJ1-1|.|TRBV3-1
TGTGCCAGCAGCCACCCCCTCATGAACACTGAAGCTTTCTTT
CASSHPLMNTEAFF
>many|TRBJ2-2|.|TRBV29-1
TGCAGCGTTGGTTTGAGGGTAGCCGGGGAGCTGTTTTTT
CSVGLRVAGELFF
>.|TRBJ2-5|.|TRBV19
TGTGCCAGTAAAGAACAGGGGAGGGAGACCCAGTACTTC
CASKEQGRETQYF
>few|TRBJ2-7|TRBD1|TRBV11-3
TGTGCCAGCAGCCGCGCCGGACAGGGCTACGAGCAGTACTTC
CASSRAGQGYEQYF
>few|TRBJ2-1|.|TRBV5-6
TGTGCCAGCAGCTTGTGGAATGAGCAGTTCTTC
CASSLWNEQFF
>few|TRBJ2-7|.|TRBV11-1
TGTGCCAGCAGTCAGGACCTGAGCTCCTACGAGCAGTACTTC
CASSQDLSSYEQYF
>.|TRBJ2-2|TRBD1|TRBV29-1
TGCAGCGCCCACCCGGCAGGGGGCCGGGCCGGGGAGCTGTTTTTT
CSAHPAGGRAGELFF
>.|TRBJ2-3|.|TRBV7-2
TGTGCCAGCAGCCCCCGACAGACCACAGATACGCAGTATTTT
CASSPRQTTDTQYF
>few|TRBJ1-5|TRBD1|TRBV5-1
TGCGCCAGCAGTGAGGGGGCTGTCAATCAGCCCCAGCATTTT
CASSEGAVNQPQHF
>.|TRBJ2-1|TRBD2|TRBV20-1
TGCAGTGCTAGACTCCCCGGGACTAGCGAAACTGAGCAGTTCTTC
CSARLPGTSETEQFF
>.|TRBJ2-3|TRBD2|TRBV3-1
TGTGCCAGCAGCCAATGGTTGCCGACTAGCGGGAGTTCAAGCACAGATACGCAGTATTTT
CASSQWLPTSGSSSTDTQYF
>.|TRBJ2-7|TRBD2|TRBV9
TGTGCCAGCAGCGCCAGCGGGAGGCTCTCCTACGAGCAGTACTTC
CASSASGRLSYEQYF
>.|TRBJ2-5|.|TRBV5-6
TGTGCCAGCAGCTTGGGAGGTTGGGCGGGCCAAGAGACCCAGTACTTC
CASSLGGWAGQETQYF
>few|TRBJ2-5|.|TRBV5-1
TGCGCCAGCAGAAAACAGACAGGAAGGCACCAAGAGACCCAGTACTTC
CASRKQTGRHQETQYF
>few|TRBJ1-2|.|TRBV6-2/TRBV6-3
TGTGCCAGCCACCGGCGGTCGACACCCAACTATGGCTACACCTTC
CASHRRSTPNYGYTF
>few|TRBJ2-7|.|TRBV27
TGTGCCAGCAGCAGTTTGGGGTGGCAGGCGCAGTACTTC
CASSSLGWQAQYF
>few|TRBJ1-2|.|TRBV4-2
TGTGCCAGCAGCCAGATCCAAACACTGGATGGCTACACCTTC
CASSQIQTLDGYTF
>.|TRBJ1-1|.|TRBV29-1
TGCAGCGTTGGACAGGCACAAGCTTTCTTT
CSVGQAQAFF
>.|TRBJ1-3|.|TRBV6-5
TGTGCCAGCAGTTACACGACTGGAAACACCATATATTTT
CASSYTTGNTIYF
>.|TRBJ1-1|TRBD1|TRBV29-1
TGCAGCGCCGGGGACAGGGAGAACACTGAAGCTTTCTTT
CSAGDRENTEAFF